This T cell receptor (beta chain) came from a study of shared clonotypes between healthy human individuals. This CDR3 comprises 12 residues. CDR1 and CDR2 (germline): GTSNPN, SVGIG (reference sequence). V gave up 2 bases and J gave up 15 bases, with 17 bases separating them. This clone was detected many times. As yet, its antigen is unknown. Other DNA sequences from this sample encode an identical CDR3 as well. The assay used deep level. Using immunoSEQ multiplex PCR, the repertoire was profiled, and TCRdb retains in-frame clones only, with some absent. In the table there are around 500,000 clones, roughly 85% of which are singletons. All donors qualified as healthy HIV-negative adults and had experienced no recent acute infections or vaccinations. Donors comprised only Caucasian adults living in Nashville, Tennessee. Study findings and constraints: Collection of samples was limited to blood; tissue repertoires likely differ.

The source material was PBMCs. The J gene is TRBJ1-5, the V gene TRBV30; TRBD1 is a possible D gene (6 bases). The receptor's source is a woman aged 40-49 years in good health. Some clones in this sample may be carry-over from other donors' samples. The CDR3 here is CAWSSQGQIRHF. The CDR3 nucleotides are TGTGCCTGGAGTTCGCAGGGGCAGATACGGCATTTT.